This is a list of T cell receptor beta chains from one sample in a study of shared T cell receptors in the human thymus. Assay used: immunoSEQ multiplex PCR; TCRdb lists only in-frame clones, some missing. The data contain around 730,000 clones, approximately 85% of them singletons. The same specimen was also included in a second study, on human thymus T cells.

Sequenced material: thymocytes. These receptors were taken from a girl less than two years old with a congenital heart defect. Each CDR3 is given with its conserved first and last residue. The D gene is left open where the match is weak.

D gene: .
J gene: TRBJ1-3
V gene: TRBV7-6
CDR3 DNA: TGTGCCAGCAGCGTAGGGGCAGATCTCTGGAGAAACACCATATATTTT
CDR3 protein: CASSVGADLWRNTIYF

D gene: TRBD2
J gene: TRBJ2-1
V gene: TRBV27
CDR3 DNA: TGTGCCAGCAGTTTATTTAAGGTAGCGGGGGGCAATGAGCAGTTCTTC
CDR3 protein: CASSLFKVAGGNEQFF

D gene: .
J gene: TRBJ2-7
V gene: TRBV6-6
CDR3 DNA: TGTGCCAGCAGTCCTACTACAGGGGAGCAGTACTTC
CDR3 protein: CASSPTTGEQYF

D gene: .
J gene: TRBJ2-4
V gene: TRBV5-1
CDR3 DNA: TGCGCCAGCAGCTCCTCGGACAACTCCAAAAACATTCAGTACTTC
CDR3 protein: CASSSSDNSKNIQYF

D gene: TRBD2
J gene: TRBJ2-1
V gene: TRBV7-8
CDR3 DNA: TGTGCCAGCAGCTTTACACTAGCGGCTTCTTTGACTGAGCAGTTCTTC
CDR3 protein: CASSFTLAASLTEQFF

D gene: TRBD1
J gene: TRBJ2-2
V gene: TRBV5-1
CDR3 DNA: TGCGCCAGCACCCACAGGGGCACCGGGGAGCTGTTTTTT
CDR3 protein: CASTHRGTGELFF

D gene: TRBD1
J gene: TRBJ2-7
V gene: TRBV10-3
CDR3 DNA: TGTGCCGCCCGAACGAGCAATTTACAGGGGGTAGGCGAGCAGTACTTC
CDR3 protein: CAARTSNLQGVGEQYF

D gene: .
J gene: TRBJ2-7
V gene: TRBV7-3
CDR3 DNA: TGTGCCAGCAGCTTATTAGGGGTGGGGGAGCAGTACTTC
CDR3 protein: CASSLLGVGEQYF

D gene: .
J gene: TRBJ1-2
V gene: TRBV7-9
CDR3 DNA: TGTGCCAGCAGCCGTAGGGGAGGGGGTGGCTACACCTTC
CDR3 protein: CASSRRGGGGYTF

D gene: TRBD1
J gene: TRBJ1-2
V gene: TRBV4-3
CDR3 DNA: TGCGCCAGCAGCCCGGACAGGGCCTTCTATGGCTACACCTTC
CDR3 protein: CASSPDRAFYGYTF

D gene: .
J gene: TRBJ1-4
V gene: TRBV5-5
CDR3 DNA: TGTGCCAGCAGGCCAGTATCCTCCTCCCGGGACTACTTTGAAAAACTGTTTTTT
CDR3 protein: CASRPVSSSRDYFEKLFF

D gene: .
J gene: TRBJ1-3
V gene: TRBV6-5
CDR3 DNA: TGTGCCAGCAGTTACTCCGGCTCTGGAAACACCATATATTTT
CDR3 protein: CASSYSGSGNTIYF